These 15 T cell receptor beta chains came from one sample sequenced in a study of neoadjuvant anti-PD-1 for oral cavity cancer. The data were produced by immunoSEQ multiplex PCR, yet TCRdb's version contains in-frame clones alone and is incomplete. This sample has about 24,000 clones, with approximately 27% found just once. The time point was: after neoadjuvant nivolumab, at surgical resection. The sample in question was tumor tissue, obtained after nivolumab (anti-PD-1) treatment. The receptors were sampled from a person aged 40-85 years with oral cavity squamous cell carcinoma.

This clone was picked up a small number of times. This chain connects TRBV7-2 to TRBJ2-2; D gene uncertain. Trimming left V 4 bases short and J 5 bases short, with 5 bases between. Per the germline V gene, CDR1 is SGHTA and CDR2 is FQGNSA. The CDR3 consists of 12 residues. The DNA for the CDR3 is TGTGCCAGCAGCTCCAGGACCGGGGAGCTGTTTTTT. This codes for CASSSRTGELFF. The full variable domain, in which reference TRBV7-2 and TRBJ2-2 provide the parts outside the CDR3, is GAGVSQSPSNKVTEKGKDVELRCDPISGHTALYWYRQSLGQGLEFLIYFQGNSAPDKSGLPSDRFSAERTGGSVSTLTIQRTQQEDSAVYLCASSSRTGELFFGEGSRLTVL.

In this sample, this clone turned up a few times. The chain couples TRBV4-1 to TRBJ2-5; 7 positions match TRBD2. Trimming at V came to 1 base and at J to 5 bases, leaving 7 bases not matched to a gene. CDR3 length equals 15 residues. Germline V gene lookup returns CDR1 MGHRA and CDR2 YSYEKL. For the CDR3, the DNA is TGCGCCAGCAGCCAAGTCGGCAGCGGGATTGAGACCCAGTACTTC. As protein: CASSQVGSGIETQYF.

This clone was found once. The J gene is TRBJ1-5, the V gene TRBV30; possibly TRBD1 for D (5 bases). The V end was cut by 3 bases, the J end by 6 bases, with 12 bases between. Germline CDR1 is GTSNPN and CDR2 is SVGIG (reference sequence). The CDR3 consists of 13 residues. Here the CDR3 DNA reads TGTGCCTGGAGGTTGGGGCTTGGTCAGCCCCAGCATTTT. The encoded protein is CAWRLGLGQPQHF.

The V and J genes are TRBV5-1 and TRBJ1-2; D possibly corresponds to TRBD1 (6 bases). Trimming cost V 2 bases and J 6 bases, with 11 bases left between them. There are 13 residues in the CDR3. Germline assignment: CDR1 SGHRS and CDR2 YFSETQ. CDR3 sequence (DNA): TGCGCCAGCAGCTTACAGGGTGACGATGGCTACACCTTC. This encodes CASSLQGDDGYTF.

This clone was observed a few times. The chain has TRBV6-5 and TRBJ2-1; no firm D call. The V gene's germline CDR1 is MNHEY and CDR2 SVGAGI. Trimming cost V 2 bases and J 6 bases, with 11 bases left between them. This CDR3 has 14 residues. CDR3 region: CASSYHPRFNEQFF. The CDR3 nucleotides are TGTGCCAGCAGTTACCACCCCAGATTCAATGAGCAGTTCTTC.

This clone was found a few times. V is TRBV27 and J is TRBJ1-2; TRBD1 matches 8 bases. The CDR3 is 12 residues long. Trimming removed 5 bases from V and 6 bases from J; junction bases left unmatched: 2. Per germline, CDR1 MNHEY and CDR2 SMNVEV (reference sequence). The CDR3 bases are TGTGCCAGCAGTACGACAGGGGATGGCTACACCTTC. Amino acid sequence: CASSTTGDGYTF.

The chain has TRBV5-1 and TRBJ2-3; D is perhaps TRBD2 (5 bases). With 0 bases removed from V and 6 bases from J, the gap between germline ends came to 11 bases. CDR1 and CDR2 from the germline V gene are SGHRS and YFSETQ. The CDR3 is 14 residues long. The DNA for the CDR3 is TGCGCCAGCAGCTTGGGAGCGGCCCTCGATACGCAGTATTTT. The encoded protein is CASSLGAALDTQYF.

V usage is TRBV30 and J usage is TRBJ1-2; the match to TRBD1 covers 7 bases. This CDR3 has 13 amino acids. CDR1 is GTSNPN and CDR2 is SVGIG in the germline V gene (reference sequence). With 6 bases clipped from V and 2 bases from J, the junction kept 6 bases outside the gene matches. CDR3 sequence: CACVPQGNYGYTF. Written as DNA, the CDR3 is TGTGCCTGCGTTCCACAGGGGAACTATGGCTACACCTTC.

This chain links TRBV28 with TRBJ1-2; TRBD1 agrees at 11 bases. CDR1 and CDR2 (germline): MDHEN, SYDVKM. The CDR3 is 14 amino acids. V shed 6 bases, J shed 8 bases, and the junction held 8 bases outside the gene matches. The CDR3 DNA reads as TGTGCCAGCAGCCAGCATTGGACAGGGGGCGGCTACACCTTC. Protein: CASSQHWTGGGYTF.

The chain combines TRBV15 with TRBJ2-3; the D gene could be TRBD1 or TRBD2 (5 bases each). The V end was cut by 0 bases, the J end by 8 bases, with 15 bases between. CDR1 and CDR2 (germline): LNHNV, YYDKDF (reference sequence). The CDR3 runs 15 residues. This chain's CDR3 is CATSRDGIPGTTQYF. The CDR3 DNA reads TGTGCCACCAGCAGAGATGGTATCCCGGGGACTACGCAGTATTTT.

The table lists this clone with a few counts. Other DNA sequences in this sample translate to the same CDR3. V is TRBV29-1 and J is TRBJ1-1; a possible D gene is TRBD1 (5 bases). Germline assignment: CDR1 SQVTM and CDR2 ANQGSEA. V gave up 4 bases and J gave up 1 base, with 10 bases separating them. The length of the CDR3 is 13 residues. The CDR3 bases are TGCAGCGTTGTCAGGGATAGGAACACTGAAGCTTTCTTT. It is translated as CSVVRDRNTEAFF.

This sequence joins TRBV6-6 and TRBJ1-1; D is unresolved. The V and J ends lost 2 bases and 0 bases respectively, with 10 bases between them. CDR1 is MNHNY and CDR2 is SVGAGI in the germline V gene (reference sequence). This CDR3 has 15 residues. CDR3 loop: CASSYPAALNTEAFF. CDR3 DNA sequence: TGTGCCAGCAGTTACCCCGCGGCCTTGAACACTGAAGCTTTCTTT.

This chain joins TRBV4-1 and TRBJ2-5, with D unclear. The CDR3 length is 12 residues. Germline CDR1 is MGHRA and CDR2 is YSYEKL. Trimming pared 5 bases from V and 5 bases from J, leaving 9 bases between. CDR3 coding DNA: TGCGCCAGCAGCGAAGGAACCGAGACCCAGTACTTC. Translation gives CASSEGTETQYF.

Only a few counts were recorded for this clone. This rearrangement joins TRBV5-8 to TRBJ2-7; tentative D call: TRBD2 (5 bases). Germline V gene data show CDR1 as SGHTS and CDR2 as YDEGEE. The CDR3 has 13 amino acids. Trimming left V 4 bases short and J 4 bases short, with 12 bases between. DNA for the CDR3: TGTGCCAGCAGCCCCGGGGAAGAATACGAGCAGTACTTC. It yields the protein CASSPGEEYEQYF.

The chain combines TRBV6-6 with TRBJ1-1; weak D call: TRBD1 (6 bases). In germline, CDR1 is MNHNY, CDR2 SVGAGI (reference sequence). The length of the CDR3 is 15 residues. Trimming stripped 6 bases from V and 0 bases from J, with 14 bases between. The CDR3 DNA reads as TGTGCCAGCAGCCCAACAGGGTCGGTGAACACTGAAGCTTTCTTT. This encodes CASSPTGSVNTEAFF.